Below are 25 T cell receptor beta chains sequenced from a single sample in a study of T cells in Graves' hyperthyroidism and ophthalmopathy (dated 2019 in TCRdb). Receptor amplification or capture employed multiplex PCR. The listed sequencing device is Illumina HiSeq 2000. TCR beta CDR3 regions were amplified from RNA transcripts. The first round of RT-PCR for the TCR CDR3 was performed with the HTBI primer set and the Qiagen OneStep RT-PCR kit. The public reads were reanalyzed by TCRdb: fastp trimming at Q25, MiXCR alignment, in-frame beta chains only. Entries that share a CDR3 protein sequence are merged under the most common genes and DNA. The sample contains about 460,000 distinct CDR3 sequences, 22% of them found a single time. Clones ranked in the top ten supply 45% to 55% of the sample. Sample: blood. These receptors were taken from a woman aged 65 to 85 with Graves' ophthalmopathy.

The rearrangement joins TRBV7-8 to TRBJ1-2; TRBD1 might be the D (6 bases). The V gene's germline CDR1 is SGHVS and CDR2 FQNEAQ. The CDR3 covers 17 residues. V lost 5 bases and J 4 bases, leaving 23 bases between the germline ends. CDR3 bases: TGTGCCAGCAGCCCAGGGGCCGGTTGGGGGCAGGGCTATGGCTACACCTTC. Amino acids: CASSPGAGWGQGYGYTF.

The V and J genes are TRBV6-1 and TRBJ2-7; tentatively, D is TRBD2 (5 bases). This CDR3 has 14 residues. Trimming took off 3 bases at V and 0 bases at J, with 9 bases between the two ends. Germline values: CDR1 MNHNS, CDR2 SASEGT. Written as DNA, the CDR3 is TGTGCCAGCAGTGAGGAGGCTAGCTCCTACGAGCAGTACTTC. Its protein product is CASSEEASSYEQYF.

V is TRBV20-1 and J is TRBJ2-7, with D possibly called TRBD1 or TRBD2 (6 bases each). V lost 3 bases to trimming and J lost 4 bases, with 19 bases between them. Germline V gene data show CDR1 as DFQATT and CDR2 as SNEGSKA (reference sequence). CDR3 length: 15 residues. As DNA, the CDR3 is TGCAGTGCTAGGAGGGGGACTCGGCGGGATTACGAGCAGTACTTC. Its translation is CSARRGTRRDYEQYF.

This clonotype was recorded a few times. The chain combines TRBV30 with TRBJ1-5; D not resolved. The CDR3 runs to 14 residues. Germline CDR1 GTSNPN, CDR2 SVGIG (reference sequence). Trimming cost V 2 bases and J 3 bases, with 11 bases left between them. CDR3 sequence (DNA): TGTGCCTGGAGTAAAGCCAGCCCCAATCAGCCCCAGCATTTT. Translating it yields CAWSKASPNQPQHF.

This clonotype came up a few times. This chain connects TRBV5-1 to TRBJ2-1, with unresolved D. The V gene lost 2 bases and the J gene lost 3 bases, with 9 bases spanning the gap. This CDR3 comprises 14 residues. Germline CDR1 reads SGHRS; CDR2 reads YFSETQ. CDR3 in amino acids: CASSLDVGYNEQFF. CDR3 sequence (DNA): TGCGCCAGCAGCTTAGATGTAGGCTACAATGAGCAGTTCTTC. The whole variable domain, filled in from reference TRBV5-1 and TRBJ2-1, reads KAGVTQTPRYLIKTRGQQVTLSCSPISGHRSVSWYQQTPGQGLQFLFEYFSETQRNKGNFPGRFSGRQFSNSRSEMNVSTLELGDSALYLCASSLDVGYNEQFFGPGTRLTVL.

This clonotype was seen many times. The chain employs TRBV7-2 and TRBJ1-5; D possibly corresponds to TRBD1 (5 bases). V shed 0 bases and J shed 0 bases, with 9 bases lying between them. The length of the CDR3 is 16 residues. Germline V gives CDR1 SGHTA, CDR2 FQGNSA. CDR3 in amino acids: CASSLARGSSNQPQHF. In DNA form, the CDR3 reads TGTGCCAGCAGCTTAGCGAGGGGATCTAGCAATCAGCCCCAGCATTTT.

This clonotype has a handful of counts. The chain carries TRBV18 and TRBJ2-1, with 10 bases fitting TRBD1. Trimming at V came to 2 bases and at J to 8 bases, leaving 0 bases not matched to a gene. Germline V gene lookup returns CDR1 KGHSH and CDR2 LQKENI. There are 13 residues in the CDR3. The CDR3: CASSPGQGDEQFF. The CDR3, as DNA: TGTGCCAGCTCACCAGGACAGGGGGATGAGCAGTTCTTC. Together with reference TRBV18 and TRBJ2-1, the CDR3 gives the full variable domain: NAGVMQNPRHLVRRRGQEARLRCSPMKGHSHVYWYRQLPEEGLKFMVYLQKENIIDESGMPKERFSAEFPKEGPSILRIQQVVRGDSAAYFCASSPGQGDEQFFGPGTRLTVL.

This clonotype was counted at least ten times. V usage is TRBV28 and J usage is TRBJ1-1, with TRBD1 matching over 11 bases. J was trimmed by 4 bases and V by 6 bases; bases with no gene match: 4. The V gene's germline CDR1 is MDHEN and CDR2 SYDVKM. This CDR3 has 14 amino acids. CDR3 amino acids: CASSRDRGSTEAFF. The CDR3 DNA follows: TGTGCCAGCAGCCGGGACAGGGGGAGCACTGAAGCTTTCTTT.

This rearrangement joins TRBV6-1 to TRBJ1-5; 7 nucleotides match TRBD1. This CDR3 has 14 amino acids. The junction had 3 bases not matched to a gene; V was cut back by 6 bases and J by 1 base. Germline V gives CDR1 MNHNS, CDR2 SASEGT. CDR3 DNA sequence: TGTGCCAGCAGGGTGACAGGGAGCAATCAGCCCCAGCATTTT. It specifies CASRVTGSNQPQHF.

This clonotype has ten or more counts. Here the CDR3 reads CASRPGVNTEAFF. CDR3 nucleotide sequence: TGTGCCAGCCGCCCGGGTGTGAACACTGAAGCTTTCTTT. The chain joins TRBV7-2 to TRBJ1-1; no clear D. The germline V and J ends were trimmed by 8 bases and 0 bases, with 10 bases remaining between them. The CDR3 runs 13 residues. CDR1 and CDR2 from the germline V gene are SGHTA and FQGNSA. The variable domain in full, with the rest retrieved from reference TRBV7-2 and TRBJ1-1, is GAGVSQSPSNKVTEKGKDVELRCDPISGHTALYWYRQSLGQGLEFLIYFQGNSAPDKSGLPSDRFSAERTGGSVSTLTIQRTQQEDSAVYLCASRPGVNTEAFFGQGTRLTVV.

This clonotype was detected a few times. This rearrangement joins TRBV4-3 to TRBJ2-7; 7 bases align to TRBD2. Germline CDR1 is LGHNA and CDR2 is YSLEER. This CDR3 comprises 14 residues. The junction had 1 base not matched to a gene; V was cut back by 0 bases and J by 2 bases. The CDR3 loop is CASSQDAGAYEQYF. In nucleotides, the CDR3 is TGCGCCAGCAGCCAAGATGCGGGGGCCTACGAGCAGTACTTC.

The chain couples TRBV5-4 to TRBJ2-3; tentatively, D is TRBD2 (6 bases). With 5 bases removed from V and 6 bases from J, the gap between germline ends came to 13 bases. CDR3 length equals 13 residues. Germline V gives CDR1 SGHNT, CDR2 YYREEE (reference sequence). This CDR3 is CASRSPGVDTQYF. In nucleotides, the CDR3 is TGTGCCAGCAGATCCCCGGGAGTGGATACGCAGTATTTT.

The V and J genes are TRBV7-2 and TRBJ2-1; no clear D gene. V gave up 1 base and J gave up 6 bases, with 16 bases separating them. CDR1 and CDR2 from the germline V gene are SGHTA and FQGNSA. CDR3 length: 16 amino acids. The CDR3 sequence is CASSLGGKVRLNEQFF. CDR3 nucleotide sequence: TGTGCCAGCAGCTTAGGTGGGAAGGTACGTCTCAATGAGCAGTTCTTC.

The sample holds a few counts of this clonotype. This chain links TRBV7-9 with TRBJ2-3; the match to TRBD2 covers 9 bases. Looked up from germline, CDR1 is SEHNR and CDR2 is FQNEAQ (reference sequence). J was trimmed by 6 bases and V by 0 bases; bases with no gene match: 4. The CDR3 spans 15 residues. CDR3 coding DNA: TGTGCCAGCAGCTTAGCTAGCGGGAGTAAGGATACGCAGTATTTT. Its translation is CASSLASGSKDTQYF.

The chain employs TRBV6-2 or TRBV6-3 and TRBJ2-5; TRBD2 matches at 7 bases. Germline CDR1 and CDR2: MNHEY and SVGEGT. Trimming at V came to 6 bases and at J to 7 bases, leaving 32 bases not matched to a gene. This CDR3 region has 21 residues. The CDR3 DNA is TGTGCCAGCAGCAACCTCCCATCTGGTGTCCCGGGACGTCCTTCGGGGGGGACCCAGTACTTC. Its protein is CASSNLPSGVPGRPSGGTQYF.

This rearrangement joins TRBV5-1 to TRBJ1-2, with TRBD1 as a possible D gene (6 bases). CDR3 length: 12 amino acids. Germline assignment: CDR1 SGHRS and CDR2 YFSETQ. The V gene lost 6 bases and the J gene lost 14 bases, with 20 bases spanning the gap. The CDR3 loop is CASKGPQGARTF. The CDR3 DNA sequence: TGCGCCAGCAAAGGCCCACAGGGAGCGCGTACCTTC.

The rearrangement links TRBV14 to TRBJ2-1; 12 nucleotides align to TRBD2. V lost 3 bases, J lost 4 bases, and 4 bases stayed unmatched. CDR3 length: 16 residues. Germline CDR1 and CDR2: SGHDN and FVKESK. CDR3 loop: CASSHPTSGSYNEQFF. CDR3 bases: TGTGCCAGCAGCCATCCGACTAGCGGGAGTTACAATGAGCAGTTCTTC. Filled out from reference TRBV14 and TRBJ2-1, the complete variable domain reads EAGVTQFPSHSVIEKGQTVTLRCDPISGHDNLYWYRRVMGKEIKFLLHFVKESKQDESGMPNNRFLAERTGGTYSTLKVQPAELEDSGVYFCASSHPTSGSYNEQFFGPGTRLTVL.

This chain joins TRBV2 and TRBJ2-5; 8 nucleotides match TRBD2. Per the germline V gene, CDR1 is SNHLY and CDR2 is FYNNEI. V was clipped by 4 bases and J by 7 bases; unmatched bases: 14. This CDR3 is 16 amino acids long. The CDR3 DNA follows: TGTGCCAGCAGTGTAGAGGTTAGCGGGGCCTCGGCGACCCAGTACTTC. Protein product: CASSVEVSGASATQYF. Supplemented by reference TRBV2 and TRBJ2-5, the full variable domain reads EPEVTQTPSHQVTQMGQEVILRCVPISNHLYFYWYRQILGQKVEFLVSFYNNEISEKSEIFDDQFSVERPDGSNFTLKIRSTKLEDSAMYFCASSVEVSGASATQYFGPGTRLLVL.

The V and J genes are TRBV11-2 and TRBJ2-1; D ambiguous. Germline V gene sequence: CDR1 SGHAT, CDR2 FQNNGV. Trimming cost V 2 bases and J 8 bases, with 10 bases left between them. The CDR3 consists of 13 residues. The CDR3 spells CASSLSLNHEQFF. The CDR3, as DNA: TGTGCCAGCAGCTTATCCCTAAACCATGAGCAGTTCTTC.

The chain combines TRBV20-1 with TRBJ2-3; D perhaps matches TRBD2 (7 bases). CDR1 is DFQATT and CDR2 is SNEGSKA in the germline V gene (reference sequence). The CDR3 loop spans 14 amino acids. V was trimmed by 7 bases and J by 1 base, leaving 15 bases between them. The CDR3 DNA reads as TGCAGTGGCGGGGGCCGGCCTGGCACAGATACGCAGTATTTT. Protein sequence: CSGGGRPGTDTQYF.

In this sample, this clonotype turned up a few times. The chain has TRBV6-5 and TRBJ2-3; D perhaps matches TRBD1 (5 bases). The ends were cut back, 0 bases at V and 0 bases at J, with 10 bases in the middle. The CDR3 covers 16 residues. Germline CDR1 and CDR2: MNHEY and SVGAGI. CDR3 region: CASSYSGAQSTDTQYF. In nucleotides, the CDR3 is TGTGCCAGCAGTTACTCTGGGGCGCAAAGCACAGATACGCAGTATTTT.

Ten or more counts support this clonotype. The rearrangement uses TRBV12-3 or TRBV12-4 and TRBJ2-2; 13 bases line up with TRBD2. This CDR3 has 17 amino acids. J gave up 5 bases and V 4 bases, and 7 bases lay outside the gene matches. The CDR3 bases are TGTGCCAGCAGTTCAGGACTAGCGGGAGAGGGTACCGGGGAGCTGTTTTTT. It yields the protein CASSSGLAGEGTGELFF.

The chain has TRBV10-3 and TRBJ1-1; 7 nucleotides line up with TRBD1. This CDR3 is built from 13 residues. The germline gives CDR1 ENHRY, CDR2 SYGVKD. V was pared by 7 bases and J by 0 bases, with 2 bases of the junction left unmatched. The CDR3 bases are TGTGCCATCAAGACAGGGATGAACACTGAAGCTTTCTTT. Residues: CAIKTGMNTEAFF.

This chain connects TRBV11-2 to TRBJ2-6, with D possibly being TRBD2 (5 bases). Trimming cost V 4 bases and J 0 bases, with 13 bases left between them. Germline V gene sequence: CDR1 SGHAT, CDR2 FQNNGV. This CDR3 contains 17 residues. The CDR3 sequence is CASSSLAGSSGANVLTF. CDR3 coding DNA: TGTGCCAGCAGCTCGCTTGCGGGCAGCTCTGGGGCCAACGTCCTGACTTTC.

This clonotype was detected a few times. J is TRBJ2-5 and V is TRBV7-6; D ambiguous. This CDR3 spans 13 amino acids. Germline V CDR1 and CDR2: SGHVS, FNYEAQ. V lost 4 bases and J lost 5, with 11 bases in between. Here the CDR3 reads CASSSLQWETQYF. The CDR3 DNA reads as TGTGCCAGCAGCTCACTCCAGTGGGAGACCCAGTACTTC.